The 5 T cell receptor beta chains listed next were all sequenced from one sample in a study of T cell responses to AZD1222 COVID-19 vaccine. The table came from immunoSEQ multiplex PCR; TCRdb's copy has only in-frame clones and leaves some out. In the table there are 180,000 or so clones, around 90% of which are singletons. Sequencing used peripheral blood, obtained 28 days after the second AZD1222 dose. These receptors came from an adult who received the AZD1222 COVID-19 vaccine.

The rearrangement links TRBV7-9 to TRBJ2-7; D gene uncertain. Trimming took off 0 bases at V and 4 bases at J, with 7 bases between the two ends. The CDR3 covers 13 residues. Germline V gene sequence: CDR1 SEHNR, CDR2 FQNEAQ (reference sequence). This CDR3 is CASSLAEDYEQYF. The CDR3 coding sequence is TGTGCCAGCAGCTTAGCCGAGGATTACGAGCAGTACTTC.

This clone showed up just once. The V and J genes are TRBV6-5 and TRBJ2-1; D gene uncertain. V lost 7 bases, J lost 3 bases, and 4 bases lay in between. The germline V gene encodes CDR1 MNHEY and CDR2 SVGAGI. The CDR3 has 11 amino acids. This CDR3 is CASKGYNEQFF. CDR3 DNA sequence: TGTGCCAGCAAGGGCTACAATGAGCAGTTCTTC.

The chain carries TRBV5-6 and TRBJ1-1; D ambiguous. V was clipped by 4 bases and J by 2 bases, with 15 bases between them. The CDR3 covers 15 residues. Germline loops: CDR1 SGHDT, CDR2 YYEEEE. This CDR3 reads CASSGMGGINTEAFF. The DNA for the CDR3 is TGTGCCAGCAGCGGGATGGGAGGGATAAACACTGAAGCTTTCTTT.

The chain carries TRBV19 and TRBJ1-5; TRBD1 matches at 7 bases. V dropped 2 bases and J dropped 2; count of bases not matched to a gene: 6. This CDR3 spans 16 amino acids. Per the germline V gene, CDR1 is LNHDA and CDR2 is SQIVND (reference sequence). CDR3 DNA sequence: TGTGCCAGTAGTATAAGGAGCGGACAGGGCAATCAGCCCCAGCATTTT. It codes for CASSIRSGQGNQPQHF.

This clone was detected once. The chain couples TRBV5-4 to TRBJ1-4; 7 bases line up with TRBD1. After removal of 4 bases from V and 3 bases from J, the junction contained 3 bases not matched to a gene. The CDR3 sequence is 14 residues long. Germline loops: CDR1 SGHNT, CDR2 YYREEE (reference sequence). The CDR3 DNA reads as TGTGCCAGCAGCGTACAGGGGTCTAATGAAAAACTGTTTTTT. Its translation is CASSVQGSNEKLFF.